This T cell receptor (beta chain) was retrieved from a study of a mutant IDH1 vaccine in newly diagnosed glioma (dated by TCRdb to the early 2020s). Background for the entire study: Vaccination was initiated 4-6 weeks after radiotherapy alone, or concurrently with temozolomide cycles in the chemotherapy-containing groups. Before enrollment, patients had received standard therapy of radiotherapy alone, temozolomide alone, or radiochemotherapy with temozolomide; most received the combination. Peripheral blood samples were drawn at six visits, namely V03 (baseline), V05, V07, V10, V12 and V13. Of the roughly 32 treated patients, about 62% were male and approximately 38% were female, and a mean age of approximately 40 years was recorded. The week-35 safety follow-up was designated visit V12, and the week-47 end of study was designated visit V13. Longitudinal TCRB deep sequencing was done for some 26 treated patients, wherever samples were available for exploratory analyses. What the study reported, not specific to this receptor: Pseudoprogression seemed to be unrelated to changes in the top peripheral T cell clonotypes found by TCRB sequencing. Immune responses induced by the vaccine were seen in 93.3% of patients across multiple MHC alleles. It was noted by the authors that analyses of patient blood samples could not be reproduced owing to sample limitations. Availability determined which PBMC samples were chosen for TCRB deep sequencing.

In regard to this clone: Its antigen specificity is not known. No per-base quality is available; no much larger clone lies one base away.

The library was prepared using the immunoSEQ multiplex PCR assay. Following the manufacturer's protocol, the hsTCRB Kit was used to amplify rearranged TCR beta chain sequences. Sequencing of TCRB libraries was carried out on an Illumina MiSeq. Processing in the source paper ran as follows. Demultiplexing, trimming and gene mapping were performed with the kit vendor's proprietary platform. In TCRdb, the immuneACCESS table is reduced to in-frame sequences with V and J assigned. These tables do not hold every clone; where another copy was compared, an unresolved V gene accounts for under half, and the others remain unexplained. The V and J calls and clone size come from that table; D and trimming were worked out from the DNA. The sample table lists approximately 60,000 clones, 74% of them with a count of one. Of the sample, roughly 5% falls within the top ten clones. Per the publication, the time point label means: week 35, safety follow-up. Each vaccine dose was 300 ug of a 20-mer mutant IDH1 peptide in Montanide, given subcutaneously with topical imiquimod. Eight vaccinations were administered to patients in weeks 1, 3, 5, 7, 11, 15, 19 and 23, corresponding to visits V03 through V10. Newly diagnosed WHO grade 3 or 4 IDH1-mutant astrocytomas showing loss of nuclear ATRX were present in the donors. The samples were drawn from NOA16, a multicentre, single-arm, open-label phase I trial in Germany that tested a mutant IDH1 peptide vaccine in humans for the first time. The DNeasy Blood and Tissue Kit was used to extract genomic DNA from EDTA blood for TCRB sequencing.

Material: PBMCs, obtained from a glioma patient whose treatment included an IDH1 peptide vaccine. The clonotype originates from a man aged 50 to 60 with glioma.

The nucleotides are TGCGCCAGCAGCACGGGGACAGCTAACTCTGGAAACACCATATATTTT. Its translation is CASSTGTANSGNTIYF. The V and J genes are TRBV5-1 and TRBJ1-3; TRBD1 aligns with 7 central bases. The CDR3, from cysteine to phenylalanine, totals 16 residues. The CDR3 DNA has 48 bases and is translated from base 1. CDR1 and CDR2 are read off the germline V gene as SGHRS and YFSETQ. Trimming removed 4 bases from V and 0 bases from J; the gene matches leave 7 bases unexplained.